The 9 T cell receptor beta chains below all came from one sample that was sequenced in a study of cytomegalovirus exposure and HLA in healthy donors. This PCR relied on a set of 60 Vbeta primers and 13 Jbeta primers. Sequencing was performed with immunoSEQ multiplex PCR; in TCRdb, only in-frame clones are kept and a portion is missing. Of over 150,000 clones listed, 82% are singletons. The specimen sequenced was PBMCs. Receptors originate from a girl aged 10 to 17 in good health and CMV-seropositive.

The chain employs TRBV27 and TRBJ2-7; 7 nucleotides agree with TRBD1. The J segment lost 2 bases and the V segment lost 5 bases, leaving 6 bases of the junction unmatched. This CDR3 is built from 14 residues. CDR1 is MNHEY, CDR2 SMNVEV, per germline (reference sequence). The DNA of the CDR3 is TGTGCCAGCAGTGTGATAGGGGGCCCCTACGAGCAGTACTTC. This gives the protein CASSVIGGPYEQYF.

The chain links TRBV10-3 to TRBJ1-1; the D gene is possibly TRBD1 (6 bases). The CDR3 contains 15 residues. Trimming stripped 6 bases from V and 0 bases from J, with 14 bases between. Germline CDR1 and CDR2: ENHRY and SYGVKD. The DNA of the CDR3 is TGTGCCATCAGGCCGCAACAGGGCTTGAACACTGAAGCTTTCTTT. Its translation: CAIRPQQGLNTEAFF.

This chain joins TRBV10-3 and TRBJ2-5, with D possibly matching TRBD2 (6 bases). Trimming stripped 8 bases from V and 5 bases from J, with 12 bases between. The CDR3 runs 12 residues. The germline CDR1 and CDR2 sequences are ENHRY and SYGVKD. The DNA for the CDR3 is TGTGCCATCGGGCGGGGCGGGGAGACCCAGTACTTC. As protein: CAIGRGGETQYF.

The chain combines TRBV5-4 with TRBJ2-1; weak D call: TRBD1 (7 bases). Germline V CDR1 and CDR2: SGHNT, YYREEE (reference sequence). This CDR3 is 12 amino acids long. Trimming stripped 4 bases from V and 15 bases from J, with 17 bases between. The CDR3 is CASSGGTAETFF. For the CDR3, the DNA is TGTGCCAGCAGCGGAGGGACAGCTGAGACGTTCTTC. The full variable domain, completed using reference TRBV5-4 and TRBJ2-1, is ETGVTQSPTHLIKTRGQQVTLRCSSQSGHNTVSWYQQALGQGPQFIFQYYREEENGRGNFPPRFSGLQFPNYSSELNVNALELDDSALYLCASSGGTAETFFGPGTRLTVL.

The gene calls are TRBV27 and TRBJ1-6; D is uncertain. CDR1 and CDR2 from the germline V gene are MNHEY and SMNVEV (reference sequence). The CDR3 is made up of 12 amino acids. Trimming pared 3 bases from V and 7 bases from J, leaving 4 bases between. The CDR3 loop is CASSLRNSPLHF. The CDR3 bases are TGTGCCAGCAGTTTGAGGAATTCACCCCTCCACTTT.

The chain has TRBV6-1 and TRBJ1-1, with TRBD1 identical over 9 bases. CDR3 length: 16 residues. Germline values: CDR1 MNHNS, CDR2 SASEGT. V lost 3 bases to trimming and J lost 0 bases; unmatched junction nucleotides: 5. The CDR3 protein is CASSEGTGGMNTEAFF. CDR3 sequence (DNA): TGTGCCAGCAGTGAGGGAACAGGGGGCATGAACACTGAAGCTTTCTTT.

V gene TRBV19 combines with J gene TRBJ2-3; 9 nucleotides align to TRBD1. The germline gives CDR1 LNHDA, CDR2 SQIVND (reference sequence). The CDR3 is 17 amino acids. Unmatched junction bases numbered 12, after V lost 8 bases and J lost 0 bases. The CDR3: CASPGAQQGASTDTQYF. The CDR3, as DNA: TGTGCCAGTCCCGGAGCCCAACAGGGGGCTAGCACAGATACGCAGTATTTT.

V is TRBV6-5 and J is TRBJ2-7; TRBD2 aligns across 8 bases. The CDR3 is made up of 15 amino acids. The germline V gene has CDR1 MNHEY and CDR2 SVGAGI. V dropped 8 bases and J dropped 2; count of bases not matched to a gene: 11. The CDR3 nucleotides are TGTGCCAGCTGGGGACCGTATAGCGGGACCTACGAGCAGTACTTC. It yields the protein CASWGPYSGTYEQYF.

This clone was detected a few times. The chain uses TRBV11-3 and TRBJ2-7; tentative D call: TRBD1 (6 bases). Looked up from germline, CDR1 is SGHNT and CDR2 is YENEEA. Trimming took off 6 bases at V and 6 bases at J, with 15 bases between the two ends. The CDR3 covers 13 residues. The CDR3: CASSPPDRSEQYF. The CDR3 DNA reads TGTGCCAGCAGTCCCCCGGACAGATCCGAGCAGTACTTC. Full variable domain (missing parts from reference TRBV11-3 and TRBJ2-7): EAGVVQSPRYKIIEKKQPVAFWCNPISGHNTLYWYLQNLGQGPELLIRYENEEAVDDSQLPKDRFSAERLKGVDSTLKIQPAELGDSAVYLCASSPPDRSEQYFGPGTRLTVT.